The 25 T cell receptor beta chains below all came from one sample that was sequenced in a study of T-cell reconstitution after alpha-beta-depleted transplantation in children. Molecular barcoding with unique molecular identifiers was used for the TCRbeta library. TCRdb re-analysed the PCR reads in MiXCR, keeping a single row per CDR3 protein. In the table there are about 600,000 distinct CDR3 sequences, roughly 23% of which are singletons. Sequenced material: PBMCs, mostly from graft donor cells, taken 360 days after TCRalphabeta/CD19-depleted stem cell transplant. The receptors were sampled from a boy younger than two who had a stem cell transplant for acute myeloid leukemia, so the T cells may come from the graft donor.

This clonotype was seen more than once but under ten times. The J gene is TRBJ2-5, the V gene TRBV12-3 or TRBV12-4, with D possibly called TRBD1 or TRBD2 (5 bases each). There are 15 residues in the CDR3. Trimming stripped 6 bases from V and 0 bases from J, with 14 bases between. This CDR3 reads CASRLGTQYQETQYF. In DNA, the CDR3 is TGTGCCAGCAGGCTCGGGACGCAGTACCAAGAGACCCAGTACTTC.

The chain is built from TRBV6-2 or TRBV6-3 and TRBJ2-7; 14 bases agree with TRBD2. There are 21 residues in the CDR3. Per the germline V gene, CDR1 is MNHEY and CDR2 is SVGEGT. J lost 0 bases, V lost 5 bases, and 18 bases had no gene match. This CDR3 is CASSPHLRLAGGARVSYEQYF. The CDR3, as DNA: TGTGCCAGCAGTCCTCATCTCCGACTAGCGGGGGGGGCAAGGGTCTCCTACGAGCAGTACTTC.

This clonotype was counted many times. The CDR3 bases are TGTGCCAGCAGTTACTCTGGGACAGGACCGAATCAGCCCCAGCATTTT. Protein: CASSYSGTGPNQPQHF. The chain joins TRBV6-5 to TRBJ1-5; 8 bases map to TRBD1. The germline CDR1 and CDR2 sequences are MNHEY and SVGAGI. V shed 0 bases, J shed 4 bases, and the junction held 5 bases outside the gene matches. This CDR3 contains 16 residues.

The chain recombines TRBV6-5 with TRBJ2-5; D ambiguous. The V gene's germline CDR1 is MNHEY and CDR2 SVGAGI. The CDR3 consists of 13 residues. The V gene lost 2 bases and the J gene lost 5 bases, with 9 bases spanning the gap. The CDR3 region has the DNA TGTGCCAGCAGTTACGGGTTGGGTGAGACCCAGTACTTC. Its translation: CASSYGLGETQYF.

The chain is built from TRBV11-2 and TRBJ1-2; D gene unclear. The V gene's germline CDR1 is SGHAT and CDR2 FQNNGV. The CDR3 contains 17 residues. V was pared by 1 base and J by 0 bases, with 15 bases between. CDR3 sequence: CASSLAPDEWANYGYTF. In DNA, the CDR3 is TGTGCCAGCAGCTTAGCCCCGGACGAATGGGCTAACTATGGCTACACCTTC.

The V call is TRBV12-3 or TRBV12-4, the J call TRBJ2-1; TRBD2 aligns across 11 bases. This CDR3 is 14 amino acids long. V gave up 6 bases and J gave up 7 bases; unmatched junction bases: 5. CDR3 sequence (DNA): TGTGCCAGCAGGCCGGGACTAGCGGCGAATGAGCAGTTCTTC. Translated, it gives CASRPGLAANEQFF.

This clonotype was seen repeatedly, ten times or more. This sequence joins TRBV20-1 and TRBJ2-1; 8 bases fit TRBD2. The J segment lost 2 bases and the V segment lost 0 bases, leaving 6 bases of the junction unmatched. The CDR3 has 16 amino acids. Germline-derived CDR1 and CDR2 are DFQATT and SNEGSKA (reference sequence). CDR3 in DNA: TGCAGTGCTAGAGATCTAGCGGGTACTCCCTACAATGAGCAGTTCTTC. The encoded protein is CSARDLAGTPYNEQFF.

The chain couples TRBV5-1 to TRBJ2-1; tentative D call: TRBD2 (6 bases). Germline V gene lookup returns CDR1 SGHRS and CDR2 YFSETQ. V was pared by 4 bases and J by 0 bases, with 11 bases between. CDR3 size: 15 residues. The CDR3 is CASSGVGGSYNEQFF. CDR3 sequence (DNA): TGCGCCAGCAGCGGGGTGGGGGGCTCCTACAATGAGCAGTTCTTC.

The genes are TRBV18 and TRBJ1-5; TRBD1 matches 9 bases. Germline trimming cut 4 bases from V and 5 bases from J; bases unmatched to any gene: 6. Germline loops: CDR1 KGHSH, CDR2 LQKENI. The CDR3 totals 15 residues. CDR3 nucleotide sequence: TGTGCCAGCTCACGCGGGACAGGGCCGGATCAGCCCCAGCATTTT. This encodes CASSRGTGPDQPQHF.

This clonotype occurred many times. This chain joins TRBV24-1 and TRBJ2-3, with D perhaps TRBD1 (5 bases). V lost 10 bases and J lost 4, with 14 bases in between. The CDR3 is made up of 13 amino acids. Germline loops: CDR1 KGHDR, CDR2 SFDVKD. The CDR3 DNA reads as TGTGCCACGAGCAGCCAGGGTCCAGATACGCAGTATTTT. Its protein is CATSSQGPDTQYF.

Worth noting for this clonotype: At one boundary the junction diverges from the germline segment, which might be a read error. The rearrangement joins TRBV20-1 to TRBJ2-6; TRBD2 is a possible D gene (5 bases). Germline V gene sequence: CDR1 DFQATT, CDR2 SNEGSKA (reference sequence). The CDR3 covers 16 residues. The CDR3: CCASMDPLSGANVLTF. The CDR3 DNA reads as TGCTGTGCTAGCATGGACCCGCTCTCTGGGGCCAACGTCCTGACTTTC.

The count of this clonotype is one. The rearrangement joins TRBV24-1 to TRBJ2-2; a possible D gene is TRBD2 (7 bases). This CDR3 is 17 amino acids long. CDR1 and CDR2 from the germline V gene are KGHDR and SFDVKD. Between the trimmed V and J ends, which lost 4 bases and 1 base, there was a span of 15 bases. The CDR3: CATSDPGRGQNTGELFF. The CDR3 DNA reads TGTGCCACCAGTGACCCTGGGAGGGGACAGAACACCGGGGAGCTGTTTTTT.

This clonotype was counted at least ten times. The chain joins TRBV7-9 to TRBJ2-7; 9 bases are shared with TRBD2. CDR3 length: 14 residues. CDR1 is SEHNR, CDR2 FQNEAQ, per germline (reference sequence). Germline trimming cut 2 bases from V and 7 bases from J; bases unmatched to any gene: 6. In DNA, the CDR3 is TGTGCCAGCAGCTTACACCTAGCGGGGAGAGAGCAGTACTTC. It codes for CASSLHLAGREQYF.

The CDR3 protein is CSSGLSRLSTDTQYF. The CDR3 region has the DNA TGCAGCTCCGGACTAAGCCGACTAAGCACAGATACGCAGTATTTT. The J gene is TRBJ2-3, the V gene TRBV20-1; D perhaps matches TRBD2 (6 bases). The CDR3 sequence is 15 residues long. Germline CDR1 DFQATT, CDR2 SNEGSKA (reference sequence).

V usage is TRBV10-1 and J usage is TRBJ2-3; no clear D. This CDR3 spans 15 amino acids. The V gene's germline CDR1 is WNHNN and CDR2 SYGVQD (reference sequence). Deletions cut 3 bases from V and 2 bases from J, with 12 bases between. In DNA form, the CDR3 reads TGCGCCAGCAGTGATCTCCGGACGGACACAGATACGCAGTATTTT. Its protein is CASSDLRTDTDTQYF.

This clonotype was counted a few times. The CDR3: CSVEGDNTEAFF. CDR3 nucleotide sequence: TGCAGCGTTGAAGGCGATAACACTGAAGCTTTCTTT. The chain couples TRBV29-1 to TRBJ1-1; D not resolved. CDR3 length equals 12 residues. Germline V gene data show CDR1 as SQVTM and CDR2 as ANQGSEA. V lost 1 base and J lost 2, with 5 bases in between.

The chain couples TRBV15 to TRBJ1-2; D is undetermined. V was trimmed by 1 base and J by 7 bases, leaving 13 bases between them. Germline lookup yields CDR1 LNHNV and CDR2 YYDKDF (reference sequence). This CDR3 comprises 14 residues. CDR3 in amino acids: CATSRAVREAGYTF. The CDR3 DNA sequence: TGTGCCACCAGCAGAGCGGTCCGAGAGGCTGGCTACACCTTC. The full variable domain, rest sourced from reference TRBV15 and TRBJ1-2, is DAMVIQNPRYQVTQFGKPVTLSCSQTLNHNVMYWYQQKSSQAPKLLFHYYDKDFNNEADTPDNFQSRRPNTSFCFLDIRSPGLGDTAMYLCATSRAVREAGYTFGSGTRLTVV.

There are a few counts of this clonotype. The genes are TRBV20-1 and TRBJ1-5; D call uncertain. The CDR3 consists of 14 residues. Trimming shortened V by 7 bases and J by 2 bases, and 15 bases separated the two germline ends. CDR1 is DFQATT, CDR2 SNEGSKA, per germline (reference sequence). The CDR3 nucleotides read TGCAGTGGGTCAGAAAGAAAGGGCAATCAGCCCCAGCATTTT. Amino acids: CSGSERKGNQPQHF.

The gene calls are TRBV7-3 and TRBJ2-1; the D call may be TRBD1 or TRBD2 (5 bases each). The germline CDR1 and CDR2 sequences are SGHTA and FQGTGA. V was trimmed by 4 bases and J by 0 bases, leaving 13 bases between them. This CDR3 contains 16 residues. CDR3 sequence reads: CASSSWSGSSYNEQFF. CDR3 nucleotide sequence: TGTGCCAGCAGCTCCTGGTCAGGGAGCTCCTACAATGAGCAGTTCTTC.

The chain couples TRBV7-2 to TRBJ2-1, with D perhaps TRBD1 (5 bases). Trimming removed 3 bases from V and 9 bases from J, with 15 bases in between. This CDR3 region has 14 residues. Germline CDR1 reads SGHTA; CDR2 reads FQGNSA. The CDR3: CASSFVAGKGEQFF. The CDR3, as DNA: TGTGCCAGCAGCTTCGTGGCAGGGAAGGGTGAGCAGTTCTTC.

This clonotype was counted many times. The rearrangement uses TRBV12-3 or TRBV12-4 and TRBJ1-2; 9 bases are shared with TRBD1. The CDR3 covers 14 residues. The J segment lost 6 bases and the V segment lost 7 bases, leaving 9 bases of the junction unmatched. The CDR3: CASNLQGAKDGYTF. The CDR3, as DNA: TGTGCCAGCAACCTACAGGGGGCAAAGGATGGCTACACCTTC.

This clonotype has at least ten counts. The chain combines TRBV29-1 with TRBJ2-5, with a tentative D call TRBD1 (7 bases). V lost 4 bases and J lost 6, with 12 bases in between. Germline CDR1 is SQVTM and CDR2 is ANQGSEA. The CDR3 consists of 12 residues. The CDR3 spells CSVGQGLQTQYF. CDR3 DNA sequence: TGCAGCGTTGGACAGGGACTGCAGACCCAGTACTTC.

The DNA of the CDR3 is TGTGCCACCAGTGATCTAGCGGGGGTGCAAGAGACCCAGTACTTC. Its protein is CATSDLAGVQETQYF. The chain couples TRBV24-1 to TRBJ2-5; 10 bases are shared with TRBD2. Germline CDR1 KGHDR, CDR2 SFDVKD. This CDR3 region has 15 residues. V was clipped by 3 bases and J by 2 bases; unmatched bases: 2.

The chain combines TRBV20-1 with TRBJ1-1, with D unclear. CDR1 is DFQATT and CDR2 is SNEGSKA in the germline V gene (reference sequence). Trimming took 8 bases from V and 1 from J, leaving 8 bases between them. This CDR3 contains 11 residues. CDR3 nucleotides: TGCAGTTGCGAGTGGAACACTGAAGCTTTCTTT. This translates into CSCEWNTEAFF.

The chain is built from TRBV20-1 and TRBJ2-7; maybe TRBD1 (6 bases). CDR3 length: 14 residues. From germline, CDR1 is DFQATT and CDR2 SNEGSKA (reference sequence). The V and J ends lost 6 bases and 3 bases respectively, with 18 bases between them. CDR3 amino acids: CSAGDRSKLYEQYV. DNA of the CDR3: TGCAGTGCGGGTGACAGGTCGAAACTCTACGAGCAGTACGTC.